These 8 T cell receptor beta chains share one sample of origin, sequenced in a study of blood T cell repertoires in COVID-19. Here immunoSEQ multiplex PCR was the method, and the copy in TCRdb shows in-frame clones only, minus some. The data hold some 74,000 clones, with about 80% observed a single time. Sequenced material: peripheral blood. All receptors come from a human donor in a cohort sampled during active COVID-19.

This chain uses TRBV5-4 with TRBJ2-4, with TRBD1 matching 8 bases. The germline V gene encodes CDR1 SGHNT and CDR2 YYREEE (reference sequence). With V trimmed by 4 bases and J by 4 bases, 4 bases remained unmatched. The CDR3 totals 14 residues. Here the CDR3 reads CASSPTGEKNIQYF. CDR3 nucleotide sequence: TGTGCCAGCAGCCCGACAGGGGAGAAAAACATTCAGTACTTC.

This clone was counted between two and nine times. V usage is TRBV6-6 and J usage is TRBJ1-2; unclear D gene. The CDR3 runs 12 residues. Germline V gene lookup returns CDR1 MNHNY and CDR2 SVGAGI (reference sequence). Trimming took 6 bases from V and 7 from J, leaving 12 bases between them. The CDR3 DNA follows: TGTGCCAGCAGCCCCGGGAGCTTTGGCTACACCTTC. Translating gives CASSPGSFGYTF.

The genes are TRBV15 and TRBJ2-7, with D maybe TRBD2 (7 bases). CDR1 is LNHNV, CDR2 YYDKDF, per germline (reference sequence). The CDR3 runs 15 residues. Trimming shortened V by 3 bases and J by 4 bases, and 16 bases separated the two germline ends. CDR3 residues: CATSRGGLLSYEQYF. CDR3 DNA: TGTGCCACCAGCAGGGGGGGGCTACTCTCTTACGAGCAGTACTTC. The whole variable domain, filled in from reference TRBV15 and TRBJ2-7, reads DAMVIQNPRYQVTQFGKPVTLSCSQTLNHNVMYWYQQKSSQAPKLLFHYYDKDFNNEADTPDNFQSRRPNTSFCFLDIRSPGLGDTAMYLCATSRGGLLSYEQYFGPGTRLTVT.

The genes are TRBV5-6 and TRBJ2-3, with TRBD2 matching over 10 bases. Per germline, CDR1 SGHDT and CDR2 YYEEEE. This CDR3 has 18 residues. The junction had 9 bases not matched to a gene; V was cut back by 0 bases and J by 2 bases. The CDR3 spells CASSLVFTSGVFTDTQYF. DNA for the CDR3: TGTGCCAGCAGCTTGGTATTTACTAGCGGGGTTTTCACAGATACGCAGTATTTT.

The rearrangement links TRBV27 to TRBJ1-5; 11 bases fit TRBD1. This CDR3 comprises 16 residues. V was clipped by 5 bases and J by 6 bases; unmatched bases: 9. CDR1 is MNHEY and CDR2 is SMNVEV in the germline V gene (reference sequence). The CDR3 region is CASSEGDRGAGQPQHF. CDR3 DNA: TGTGCCAGCAGTGAGGGGGACAGGGGGGCCGGTCAGCCCCAGCATTTT.

V usage is TRBV18 and J usage is TRBJ2-1, with 10 bases identical to TRBD1. The CDR3 runs 16 residues. Unmatched junction bases numbered 7, after V lost 5 bases and J lost 3 bases. From germline, CDR1 is KGHSH and CDR2 LQKENI. CDR3 amino acids: CASSKTGGWGYNEQFF. CDR3 bases: TGTGCCAGCTCAAAGACAGGGGGCTGGGGCTACAATGAGCAGTTCTTC.

The rearrangement joins TRBV9 to TRBJ2-7; TRBD2 matches 10 bases. The CDR3 runs to 17 residues. V shed 4 bases, J shed 2 bases, and the junction held 12 bases outside the gene matches. Looked up from germline, CDR1 is SGDLS and CDR2 is YYNGEE. The DNA for the CDR3 is TGTGCCAGCAGCCCACGACTAGCGGGCCCGAAAACCTACGAGCAGTACGTC. Its protein is CASSPRLAGPKTYEQYV.

The gene calls are TRBV18 and TRBJ1-3; unclear D gene. The germline V and J ends were trimmed by 3 bases and 0 bases, with 12 bases remaining between them. CDR1 is KGHSH, CDR2 LQKENI, per germline. The CDR3 contains 16 residues. The CDR3: CASSPTPGGSGNTIYF. DNA for the CDR3: TGTGCCAGCTCACCGACGCCCGGAGGCTCTGGAAACACCATATATTTT.